This T cell receptor (beta chain) was found in a study of spatial heterogeneity in lung cancer. As for the study in general: Compared with alpha-chain sequences, beta-chain sequences were consistently detected in greater numbers. Study-level findings and limits: The study found that expanded intratumoral alpha and beta TCR counts tracked tumor mutation counts.

Note on this clonotype: The target antigen is unknown.

Time point denoted: sample taken at primary tumor resection. The input material, whole RNA from tumor, nontumor lung or frozen PBMC, was sequenced unsorted. Each TCR cDNA molecule bore a unique molecular identifier. TCRdb reprocessed the 5' RACE reads with MiXCR, giving one entry per CDR3 protein. Among a few thousand distinct CDR3 sequences listed, less than 45% were seen once. The V and J ends lost 0 bases and 6 bases, in that order; junction bases with no gene match: 8. The germline gives CDR1 DFQATT, CDR2 SNEGSKA (reference sequence). The CDR3 spans 15 residues. The receptor was derived from a male donor with early-stage non-small cell lung cancer. The rearrangement uses TRBV20-1 and TRBJ2-7; 10 nucleotides match TRBD1. This sample comprised lung tumor tissue, obtained at surgery. The CDR3: CSARDGDRGLGEQYF. The CDR3 DNA follows: TGCAGTGCTAGAGATGGGGACAGGGGACTGGGCGAGCAGTACTTC.